The 15 T cell receptor beta chains given below trace back to one sample, sequenced in a study of T-cell reconstitution after alpha-beta-depleted transplantation in children. This sample's TCRbeta library carried unique molecular identifier barcodes. TCRdb independently ran MiXCR on the PCR reads; one entry per CDR3 protein. The table has over 200,000 distinct CDR3 sequences, around 10% seen once; the top ten hold 5.5% to 8%. The sample in question was PBMCs from the stem cell graft donor, obtained from the stem cell graft. The receptors stem from a human donor who donated a stem cell graft to a child with acute lymphoblastic leukemia.

In regard to this clonotype: The junction departs from the called germline gene at one end, perhaps through a read error. The chain recombines TRBV11-2 with TRBJ2-1, with D maybe TRBD2 (7 bases). CDR3 length: 12 amino acids. The germline V gene has CDR1 SGHAT and CDR2 FQNNGV. Written as DNA, the CDR3 is TGTGCCAGCAGCCTCTTAGGGGGGGGGACAATCTTC. It specifies CASSLLGGGTIF.

This clonotype was found many times. The chain employs TRBV12-3 or TRBV12-4 and TRBJ1-2, with 8 nucleotides matching TRBD1. CDR3 size: 14 residues. Losses at the gene ends were 6 bases for V and 8 bases for J; bases not matched to a gene: 11. Here the CDR3 DNA reads TGTGCCAGCAGACCCGGGACAGGCGGAAGAGGCTACACCTTC. Translated, it gives CASRPGTGGRGYTF.

This clonotype was observed at least ten times. This chain joins TRBV11-2 and TRBJ1-3, with TRBD1 as a possible D gene (5 bases). CDR1 is SGHAT and CDR2 is FQNNGV in the germline V gene. With 2 bases removed from V and 11 bases from J, the gap between germline ends came to 16 bases. The CDR3 runs to 14 residues. This CDR3 is CASSLPPDRTPIYF. CDR3 nucleotide sequence: TGTGCCAGCAGCTTACCCCCCGACAGAACTCCCATATATTTT.

This clonotype was observed a few times. This chain joins TRBV6-2 or TRBV6-3 and TRBJ1-5; D not resolved. V gave up 4 bases and J gave up 2 bases, with 15 bases separating them. The CDR3 sequence is 16 residues long. Germline V lookup: CDR1 MNHEY, CDR2 SVGEGT. The CDR3 DNA reads TGTGCCAGCAGTTGGACGGGCAGTGGGGGCAATCAGCCCCAGCATTTT. Its protein is CASSWTGSGGNQPQHF.

This clonotype was seen repeatedly, ten times or more. V is TRBV4-2 and J is TRBJ2-7; 10 positions match TRBD1. The CDR3 spans 16 residues. V lost 3 bases, J lost 1 base, and 6 bases stayed unmatched. Germline loops: CDR1 LGHNA, CDR2 YNFKEQ. CDR3 region: CASSQATGQGSYEQYF. Here the CDR3 DNA reads TGTGCCAGCAGCCAGGCCACGGGACAGGGGTCCTACGAGCAGTACTTC.

This clonotype has at least ten counts. The rearrangement links TRBV28 to TRBJ1-5, with D unclear. The CDR3 is made up of 14 amino acids. Germline CDR1 MDHEN, CDR2 SYDVKM. The germline V and J ends were trimmed by 6 bases and 4 bases, with 13 bases remaining between them. Here the CDR3 DNA reads TGTGCCAGCAGACCGGACGGATTGAATCAGCCCCAGCATTTT. This gives the protein CASRPDGLNQPQHF.

This clonotype has a count of ten or more. The rearrangement joins TRBV29-1 to TRBJ2-7; D could derive from TRBD1 or TRBD2 (6 bases each). The germline V gene encodes CDR1 SQVTM and CDR2 ANQGSEA. The V gene lost 6 bases and the J gene lost 7 bases, with 16 bases spanning the gap. The CDR3 totals 12 residues. In DNA form, the CDR3 reads TGCAGCGTGGTGGAGGGGGTGAGGGAGCAGTACTTC. It translates to CSVVEGVREQYF.

The genes are TRBV5-4 and TRBJ2-5; the match to TRBD2 covers 9 bases. Germline V CDR1 and CDR2: SGHNT, YYREEE (reference sequence). After removal of 3 bases from V and 3 bases from J, the junction contained 6 bases not matched to a gene. CDR3 length equals 15 residues. CDR3 DNA sequence: TGTGCCAGCAGCTCCGGCGGGGGGGCGAAAGAGACCCAGTACTTC. Amino acids: CASSSGGGAKETQYF.

The chain links TRBV12-3 or TRBV12-4 to TRBJ1-2; D not certain. Trimming took 6 bases from V and 0 from J, leaving 5 bases between them. The CDR3 is made up of 12 amino acids. CDR3 sequence (DNA): TGTGCCAGCAGACCAGCTAACTATGGCTACACCTTC. Encoded protein: CASRPANYGYTF.

V is TRBV12-3 or TRBV12-4 and J is TRBJ1-2; a weak D match, TRBD1 (5 bases). The CDR3 extends over 12 amino acids. Trimming pared 5 bases from V and 6 bases from J, leaving 10 bases between. The CDR3 bases are TGTGCCAGCAGTCCAACCAGGGATGGCTACACCTTC. Its protein is CASSPTRDGYTF.

This rearrangement joins TRBV10-3 to TRBJ1-2; TRBD1 might be the D (5 bases). The CDR3 has 17 amino acids. V lost 1 base, J lost 4 bases, and 19 bases lay in between. From germline, CDR1 is ENHRY and CDR2 SYGVKD. The CDR3 region is CAISEFWGRRDCYGYTF. The CDR3, as DNA: TGTGCCATCAGTGAGTTCTGGGGACGCCGAGACTGCTATGGCTACACCTTC.

This clonotype was detected many times. The chain uses TRBV12-3 or TRBV12-4 and TRBJ2-1; maybe TRBD2 (7 bases). The CDR3 is 16 amino acids. V lost 2 bases to trimming and J lost 2 bases, with 13 bases between them. Here the CDR3 reads CASSLTGGAPYNEQFF. The CDR3 coding sequence is TGTGCCAGCAGTTTAACTGGGGGGGCCCCCTACAATGAGCAGTTCTTC.

This clonotype has a count of ten or more. This rearrangement joins TRBV10-3 to TRBJ1-5, with TRBD1 as a possible D gene (5 bases). V was cut by 6 bases and J by 2 bases, with 8 bases left in between. This CDR3 is built from 13 residues. Germline CDR1 ENHRY, CDR2 SYGVKD. The CDR3 bases are TGTGCCATCAGCAGGGTTGGCAATCAGCCCCAGCATTTT. Encoded protein: CAISRVGNQPQHF.

This clonotype was counted ten times or more. J is TRBJ2-3 and V is TRBV7-9; D ambiguous. In germline, CDR1 is SEHNR, CDR2 FQNEAQ (reference sequence). CDR3 length: 11 amino acids. The V end lost 7 bases, the J end lost 4 bases, and 6 bases lay between the germline ends. The CDR3 reads CASTPADTQYF. The CDR3, as DNA: TGTGCCAGCACCCCCGCAGATACGCAGTATTTT.

This clonotype occurred a few times. The chain combines TRBV6-5 with TRBJ2-5, with 10 bases fitting TRBD1. J lost 0 bases, V lost 7 bases, and 8 bases had no gene match. The germline V gene has CDR1 MNHEY and CDR2 SVGAGI. The CDR3 runs 16 residues. The CDR3 bases are TGTGCCAGCACCAAAAGGGACAGGGGAAACCAAGAGACCCAGTACTTC. The encoded protein is CASTKRDRGNQETQYF.